The rows below give T cell receptor beta chains drawn from one sample of a study of response to subunit inactivated influenza vaccine. In TCRdb, the RT-PCR reads were re-called with MiXCR into one record per CDR3 protein. The table shows about 700,000 distinct CDR3 sequences, with approximately 15% occurring only once. Here the sequenced sample was PBMCs from blood, taken 14 days before vaccination. Receptors originate from a man aged 45-65 years who received an inactivated influenza vaccine. CDR3s include the opening cysteine and the closing phenylalanine or tryptophan. D genes are given only for firm matches. Some rows mark clone size as missing; the rest say once, few, many or name a class of expanded clone.

clone_size j_call d_call v_call cdr3_nt cdr3_aa
- TRBJ1-4 - TRBV7-2 TGTGCCAGCAGCTTAGGTGGAGGGAGGGAACTGTTTTTT CASSLGGGRELFF
few TRBJ1-1 - TRBV20-1 TGCAGTGCTAGAGAGGGGGGTATGGCTGGCACTGAAGCTTTCTTT CSAREGGMAGTEAFF
- TRBJ2-5 TRBD2 TRBV7-8 TGTGCCAGCAGCCCGACTAGCGTGAGGGGAAAGACCCAGTACTTC CASSPTSVRGKTQYF
few TRBJ2-1 TRBD2 TRBV12-3/TRBV12-4 TGTGCCAGCAGTAAGTCCGGGACTAGCGGCAATGAGCAGTTCTTC CASSKSGTSGNEQFF
- TRBJ2-7 - TRBV4-3 TGCGCCAGCAGCCATAGGGCGGGGTCCTACGAGCAGTACTTC CASSHRAGSYEQYF
- TRBJ2-3 - TRBV6-5 TGTGCCAGCAGTTACTCTCGGCCTTACACAGATACGCAGTATTTT CASSYSRPYTDTQYF
few TRBJ2-1 TRBD2 TRBV7-9 TGTGCCAGCAGCCGTACTAGCGGGAGGTACGATGAGCAGTTCTTC CASSRTSGRYDEQFF
few TRBJ1-1 - TRBV7-2 TGTGCCAGCAGCTTAGCCTTCTGGGGGCTCGGGACTGAAGCTTTCTTT CASSLAFWGLGTEAFF
many TRBJ2-1 TRBD1 TRBV5-1 TGCGCCAGCAGCTTCCGACAGGGGGCCAACAATGAGCAGTTCTTC CASSFRQGANNEQFF
- TRBJ2-3 - TRBV2 TGTGCCAGCAGTGACCGGTTGCGCACAGATACGCAGTATTTT CASSDRLRTDTQYF
- TRBJ2-1 - TRBV5-6 TGTGCCAGCAAACTCAGTACTGTTCTTTATGGGGAGCAGTTCTTC CASKLSTVLYGEQFF
- TRBJ1-2 - TRBV12-3/TRBV12-4 TGTGCCAGCAGGGACGGAGTAGGCTATGGCTACACCTTC CASRDGVGYGYTF
- TRBJ2-3 - TRBV5-1 TGCGCCAGCAGCGCAGGGTCCTTCACAGATACGCAGTATTTT CASSAGSFTDTQYF
- TRBJ2-7 - TRBV12-3/TRBV12-4 TGTGCCAGCACCAGACCCGGCAGCTCCTACGAGCAGTACTTC CASTRPGSSYEQYF
- TRBJ2-7 - TRBV7-6 TGTGCCAGCAGCTTAGGGGCTCAGGGGTTCTACGAGCAGTACTTC CASSLGAQGFYEQYF
- TRBJ2-1 - TRBV11-2 TGTGCCAGCAGCTCAACAAGGGGACGCTCCTACAATGAGCAGTTCTTC CASSSTRGRSYNEQFF
- TRBJ2-1 - TRBV4-3 TGCGCCAGCAGCAAACTAGTATGGGATGAGCAGTTCTTC CASSKLVWDEQFF
- TRBJ2-5 TRBD2 TRBV11-2 TGTGCCAGCAGTCCCATAGCGGGAAGAGGGGAGACCCAGTACTTC CASSPIAGRGETQYF
many TRBJ2-3 - TRBV14 TGTGCCAGCAGCCAAGGGTCGGTAGAAGATACGCAGTATTTT CASSQGSVEDTQYF
- TRBJ2-2 TRBD1 TRBV5-1 TGCGCCAGCAGCTATAGGGACAGCAACACCGGGGAGCTGTTTTTT CASSYRDSNTGELFF
- TRBJ2-2 - TRBV25-1 TGTGCCAGCAGTGAAAGGGCGGGGATCTACACCGGGGAGCTGTTTTTT CASSERAGIYTGELFF
few TRBJ2-5 - TRBV9 TGTGCCAGCAGCGTAGGGTCCGGACAGAAGATTCAAGAGACCCAGTACTTC CASSVGSGQKIQETQYF
- TRBJ2-3 TRBD2 TRBV24-1 TGTGCCACCAGTGATTCGGGACTAGCGGGAGCAGATACGCAGTATTTT CATSDSGLAGADTQYF
few TRBJ2-5 TRBD1 TRBV28 TGTGCCAGCAGTACACAGACAGGGGAGCACGAGACCCAGTACTTC CASSTQTGEHETQYF
- TRBJ1-5 - TRBV7-8 TGTGCCAGCAGCCCGAAGGCTCAGCATAGCAATCAGCCCCAGCATTTT CASSPKAQHSNQPQHF
few TRBJ2-1 TRBD2 TRBV14 TGTGCCAGCAGCCAGGGACTAGCGGGAATTCAAAGCAGGGAGCAGTTCTTC CASSQGLAGIQSREQFF
few TRBJ2-1 TRBD2 TRBV12-3/TRBV12-4 TGTGCCAGTACGATGACTAGCTCTTACAATGAGCAGTTCTTC CASTMTSSYNEQFF
- TRBJ1-2 - TRBV7-9 TGTGCCAGCAGTCGGAGACAGGTCTATGGCTACACCTTC CASSRRQVYGYTF
few TRBJ2-1 TRBD2 TRBV20-1 TGCAGTGGGACTAGCGGTACCTACAATGAGCAGTTCTTC CSGTSGTYNEQFF
- TRBJ1-2 - TRBV18 TGTGCCAGCTCACCACAAGTTAACTATGGCTACACCTTC CASSPQVNYGYTF
- TRBJ2-7 - TRBV7-2 TGTGCCAGCAGCTTAGATCTCCACGAGCAGTACTTC CASSLDLHEQYF
many TRBJ2-1 TRBD2 TRBV7-9 TGTGCCAGCAGCTTTAGCGGGGTCGGGAATGAGCAGTTCTTC CASSFSGVGNEQFF
few TRBJ2-1 - TRBV7-2 TGTGCCAGCAGCATACTCCTAGTATCCAATGAGCAGTTCTTC CASSILLVSNEQFF
- TRBJ2-7 TRBD2 TRBV20-1 TGCAGTGCTAGACTAGGACTAGCGGCTTTCTCCTACGAGCAGTACTTC CSARLGLAAFSYEQYF
- TRBJ2-3 TRBD1 TRBV2 TGTGCCTCCCAGGGACAGTCGCTCGCACTGGCGCAGTATTTT CASQGQSLALAQYF
few TRBJ2-2 - TRBV18 TGTGCCAGCTCACCAGAACCAGGGACAATGGCCGGGGAGCTGTTTTTT CASSPEPGTMAGELFF
few TRBJ2-3 TRBD2 TRBV6-1 TGTGCCAGCAGGGGGACTAGTCAGGGCACAGATACGCAGTATTTT CASRGTSQGTDTQYF
few TRBJ2-3 TRBD2 TRBV28 TGTGCCAGCAGTTTTGCTAGCGGGGGGGCCTTCGTGACAGATACGCAGTATTTT CASSFASGGAFVTDTQYF
- TRBJ2-1 TRBD2 TRBV7-9 TGTGCCAGCAGCCCAGCCCCTAGCGGAGATAATGAGCAGTTCTTC CASSPAPSGDNEQFF
few TRBJ2-4 - TRBV2 TGTGCCAGCAGTGAAAGGTCTAGCGAGTCGGTCAAAAACATTCAGTACTTC CASSERSSESVKNIQYF
many TRBJ2-4 - TRBV28 TGTGCCAGCAGTTTCCCCCAGGGGATGGCCAAAAACATTCAGTACTTC CASSFPQGMAKNIQYF
few TRBJ1-6 TRBD1 TRBV5-1 TGCGCCAGCAGCTCTTCAGGGGGTGGTAATTCACCCCTCCACTTT CASSSSGGGNSPLHF
- TRBJ2-1 TRBD1 TRBV4-1 TGCGCCAGCAGCCATCGGACAGGAACCTACAATGAGCAGTTCTTC CASSHRTGTYNEQFF
many TRBJ2-7 TRBD1 TRBV3-1 TGTGCCAGCAGCCAATATTTGTCGGACAGGGGAAGCGAGCAGTACTTC CASSQYLSDRGSEQYF
many TRBJ1-5 - TRBV12-3/TRBV12-4 TGTGCCAGCAGTTTAAGTAAGAGCAATCAGCCCCAGCATTTT CASSLSKSNQPQHF
many TRBJ2-3 TRBD2 TRBV2 TGTGCCAGCAGTGAAGCTAGAGCGGGAGTAAACACAGATACGCAGTATTTT CASSEARAGVNTDTQYF